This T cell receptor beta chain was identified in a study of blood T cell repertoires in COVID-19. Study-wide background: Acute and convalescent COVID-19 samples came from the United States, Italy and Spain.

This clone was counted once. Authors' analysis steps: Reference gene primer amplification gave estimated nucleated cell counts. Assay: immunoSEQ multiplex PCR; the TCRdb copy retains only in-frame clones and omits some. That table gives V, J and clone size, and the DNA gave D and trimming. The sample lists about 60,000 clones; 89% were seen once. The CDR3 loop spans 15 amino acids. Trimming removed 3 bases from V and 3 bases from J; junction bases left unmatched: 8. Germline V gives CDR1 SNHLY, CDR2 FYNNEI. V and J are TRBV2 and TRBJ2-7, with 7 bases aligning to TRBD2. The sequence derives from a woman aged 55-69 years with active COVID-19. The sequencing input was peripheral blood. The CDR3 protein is CASSDTSASNYEQYF. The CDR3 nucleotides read TGTGCCAGCAGTGACACTAGCGCCTCTAACTACGAGCAGTACTTC.